The 19 T cell receptor beta chains reported below all come from one sample, sequenced in a study of blood T cell repertoires in COVID-19. TCRdb keeps only in-frame clones here, not all; method: immunoSEQ multiplex PCR. The sample lists around 40,000 clones, about 89% occurring once. Material for sequencing was peripheral blood. The receptors were gathered from a man over 45 with active COVID-19.

CDR3 bases: TGTGCCAGCAGTTTGCAGGTGATTTTAGCGGGAGGGCCTCGGTACAATGAGCAGTTCTTC. As protein: CASSLQVILAGGPRYNEQFF. This sequence joins TRBV28 and TRBJ2-1, with TRBD2 matching 11 bases. With V trimmed by 3 bases and J by 4 bases, 17 bases remained unmatched. The germline V gene encodes CDR1 MDHEN and CDR2 SYDVKM. The CDR3 is 20 residues long. Variable domain in full (rest from reference TRBV28 and TRBJ2-1): DVKVTQSSRYLVKRTGEKVFLECVQDMDHENMFWYRQDPGLGLRLIYFSYDVKMKEKGDIPEGYSVSREKKERFSLILESASTNQTSMYLCASSLQVILAGGPRYNEQFFGPGTRLTVL.

This clone was observed a handful of times. The chain uses TRBV25-1 and TRBJ2-1, with TRBD2 as a possible D gene (5 bases). The V end lost 4 bases, the J end lost 0 bases, and 10 bases lay between the germline ends. The CDR3 extends over 15 amino acids. Per the germline V gene, CDR1 is MGHDK and CDR2 is SYGVNS. CDR3 loop: CASSVRESSYNEQFF. The CDR3 coding sequence is TGTGCCAGCAGTGTGAGGGAAAGCTCCTACAATGAGCAGTTCTTC.

This clone was detected a few times. The chain recombines TRBV29-1 with TRBJ2-7; TRBD1 aligns across 7 bases. With V trimmed by 3 bases and J by 3 bases, 2 bases remained unmatched. CDR1 SQVTM and CDR2 ANQGSEA come from the germline V gene. CDR3 length: 12 amino acids. The CDR3 loop reads CSVEAGGYEQYF. The CDR3 bases are TGCAGCGTTGAGGCAGGGGGCTACGAGCAGTACTTC.

The rearrangement uses TRBV28 and TRBJ1-1, with 9 nucleotides matching TRBD1. From germline, CDR1 is MDHEN and CDR2 SYDVKM. This CDR3 contains 13 residues. The junction had 7 bases not matched to a gene; V was cut back by 3 bases and J by 11 bases. In nucleotides, the CDR3 is TGTGCCAGCAGTTTGGGACAGGGTGTATTCGCTTTCTTT. Encoded protein: CASSLGQGVFAFF.

This chain links TRBV16 with TRBJ2-1; D is uncertain. V lost 4 bases, J lost 9 bases, and 7 bases lay in between. CDR1 is KGHSY, CDR2 FQNENV, per germline. The CDR3 covers 11 residues. CDR3 DNA sequence: TGTGCCAGCAGCCCCTCTATTGAGCAGTTCTTC. Its translation: CASSPSIEQFF.

The chain recombines TRBV19 with TRBJ1-6, with 7 bases lining up with TRBD1. Per the germline V gene, CDR1 is LNHDA and CDR2 is SQIVND (reference sequence). With V trimmed by 6 bases and J by 4 bases, 6 bases remained unmatched. This CDR3 has 15 amino acids. The CDR3, as DNA: TGTGCCAGTAGCGTCCCGGGACAGTATAATTCACCCCTCCACTTT. As protein: CASSVPGQYNSPLHF.

This chain links TRBV9 with TRBJ2-7; 9 bases match TRBD1. There are 14 residues in the CDR3. The trim removed 3 bases at V and 5 bases at J, leaving 6 bases unmatched. Germline CDR1 is SGDLS and CDR2 is YYNGEE. This CDR3 reads CASSGTGGWDEQYF. The CDR3 DNA reads as TGTGCCAGCAGCGGCACAGGGGGCTGGGACGAGCAGTACTTC.

This sequence joins TRBV7-9 and TRBJ2-5, with 8 nucleotides matching TRBD1. The CDR3 has 14 residues. Germline CDR1 and CDR2: SEHNR and FQNEAQ (reference sequence). The J segment lost 7 bases and the V segment lost 5 bases, leaving 9 bases of the junction unmatched. This CDR3 reads CASSPGTGERTQYF. The CDR3 DNA is TGTGCCAGCAGCCCCGGGACAGGCGAGAGGACCCAGTACTTC.

This clone has only a few counts. V gene TRBV10-3 combines with J gene TRBJ1-5; D not resolved. The ends were cut back, 4 bases at V and 4 bases at J, with 8 bases in the middle. Germline V CDR1 and CDR2: ENHRY, SYGVKD. This CDR3 has 13 residues. The CDR3 region has the DNA TGTGCCATCAGTGTAGACAAGAATCAGCCCCAGCATTTT. Translation gives CAISVDKNQPQHF.

V gene TRBV6-4 combines with J gene TRBJ1-1; D not resolved. The length of the CDR3 is 13 residues. Germline V lookup: CDR1 MRHNA, CDR2 SNTAGT. V was pared by 5 bases and J by 1 base, with 8 bases between. The CDR3 is CASSLGSNTEAFF. The CDR3 nucleotides are TGTGCCAGCAGTCTCGGGTCGAACACTGAAGCTTTCTTT.

This chain uses TRBV4-1 with TRBJ2-7; D gene uncertain. The length of the CDR3 is 14 residues. V lost 1 base and J lost 3, with 10 bases in between. The V gene's germline CDR1 is MGHRA and CDR2 YSYEKL. Here the CDR3 reads CASSQVSSGYEQYF. The CDR3 DNA is TGCGCCAGCAGCCAAGTATCCTCGGGCTACGAGCAGTACTTC.

The J gene is TRBJ2-5, the V gene TRBV24-1; D is ambiguous. The V gene's germline CDR1 is KGHDR and CDR2 SFDVKD. This CDR3 is built from 14 residues. V gave up 3 bases and J gave up 1 base, with 8 bases separating them. The CDR3 nucleotides are TGTGCCACCAGTGATGTTGTGGCCCAAGAGACCCAGTACTTC. This sequence encodes CATSDVVAQETQYF.

The rearrangement uses TRBV19 and TRBJ1-5; the match to TRBD1 covers 11 bases. The CDR3 is made up of 14 amino acids. The germline gives CDR1 LNHDA, CDR2 SQIVND (reference sequence). Trimming removed 4 bases from V and 5 bases from J; junction bases left unmatched: 1. The CDR3: CASSRDRGDQPQHF. The DNA for the CDR3 is TGTGCCAGTAGTAGGGACAGGGGGGATCAGCCCCAGCATTTT.

V and J are TRBV14 and TRBJ2-7; tentatively, D is TRBD2 (5 bases). The germline gives CDR1 SGHDN, CDR2 FVKESK. The length of the CDR3 is 14 residues. With 6 bases removed from V and 3 bases from J, the gap between germline ends came to 15 bases. DNA of the CDR3: TGTGCCAGCAGTCCAAGCGGCCCCCTCTACGAGCAGTACTTC. It encodes CASSPSGPLYEQYF.

The genes are TRBV7-8 and TRBJ2-1; 8 bases are shared with TRBD1. CDR3 size: 11 residues. Germline V gene sequence: CDR1 SGHVS, CDR2 FQNEAQ. The V and J ends lost 4 bases and 15 bases, in that order; junction bases with no gene match: 5. The CDR3: CASSSRGPPFF. The CDR3 DNA reads as TGTGCCAGCAGCTCCAGGGGGCCCCCGTTCTTC.

The J gene is TRBJ2-7, the V gene TRBV7-2; 8 positions match TRBD2. This CDR3 comprises 14 residues. V lost 4 bases, J lost 3 bases, and 5 bases stayed unmatched. The germline CDR1 and CDR2 sequences are SGHTA and FQGNSA. The CDR3 sequence is CASSYAGGGYEQYF. Here the CDR3 DNA reads TGTGCCAGCAGCTACGCGGGGGGTGGCTACGAGCAGTACTTC.

The V gene is TRBV5-1, the J gene TRBJ2-7; D perhaps matches TRBD2 (6 bases). Germline loops: CDR1 SGHRS, CDR2 YFSETQ. The length of the CDR3 is 16 residues. V was pared by 0 bases and J by 4 bases, with 17 bases between. DNA for the CDR3: TGCGCCAGCAGCTTGGGGGGGTCCGGGAGTAATTACGAGCAGTACTTC. It codes for CASSLGGSGSNYEQYF.

In its sample, this clone was seen a few times. The chain links TRBV30 to TRBJ1-1; maybe TRBD1 (5 bases). V lost 5 bases to trimming and J lost 2 bases, with 9 bases between them. CDR1 and CDR2 from the germline V gene are GTSNPN and SVGIG (reference sequence). CDR3 length: 12 amino acids. In DNA form, the CDR3 reads TGTGCCTGGGATGGGACTAACACTGAAGCTTTCTTT. This encodes CAWDGTNTEAFF. The complete variable domain, with remaining parts taken from reference TRBV30 and TRBJ1-1, reads SQTIHQWPATLVQPVGSPLSLECTVEGTSNPNLYWYRQAAGRGLQLLFYSVGIGQISSEVPQNLSASRPQDRQFILSSKKLLLSDSGFYLCAWDGTNTEAFFGQGTRLTVV.

The CDR3 loop reads CASSTSRTPREAFF. CDR3 sequence (DNA): TGTGCCAGCAGCACTTCACGGACACCCCGTGAAGCTTTCTTT. This rearrangement joins TRBV2 to TRBJ1-1, with D possibly matching TRBD1 (5 bases). CDR1 and CDR2 (germline): SNHLY, FYNNEI. This CDR3 has 14 amino acids. Trimming stripped 6 bases from V and 7 bases from J, with 18 bases between.